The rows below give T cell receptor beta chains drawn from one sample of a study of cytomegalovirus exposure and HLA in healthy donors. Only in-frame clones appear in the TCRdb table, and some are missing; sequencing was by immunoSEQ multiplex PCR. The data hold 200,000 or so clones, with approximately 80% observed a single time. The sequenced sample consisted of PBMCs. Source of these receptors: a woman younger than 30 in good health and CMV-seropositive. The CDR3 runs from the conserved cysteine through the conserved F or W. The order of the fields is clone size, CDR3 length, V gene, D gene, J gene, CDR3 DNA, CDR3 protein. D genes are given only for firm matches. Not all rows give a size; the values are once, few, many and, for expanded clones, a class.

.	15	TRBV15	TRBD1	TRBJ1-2	TGTGCCACCAGTCGGACAGGGATGGGTGACTATGGCTACACCTTC	CATSRTGMGDYGYTF
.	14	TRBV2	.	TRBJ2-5	TGTGCCAGCGAGAGGGCGGAGAACCAAGAGACCCAGTACTTC	CASERAENQETQYF
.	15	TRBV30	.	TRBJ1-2	TGTGCCTGGAGTGTACGTCGGACAGCTAACTATGGCTACACCTTC	CAWSVRRTANYGYTF
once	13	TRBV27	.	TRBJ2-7	TGTGCCAGCAGTTTAACCGGTCTCCACGAGCAGTACTTC	CASSLTGLHEQYF
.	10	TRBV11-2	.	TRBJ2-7	TGTGCCAGCAGCTTACCCGAGCAGTACTTC	CASSLPEQYF
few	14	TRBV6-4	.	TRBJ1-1	TGTGCCAGCAGTGACTCGAGTGAGGGCACTGAAGCTTTCTTT	CASSDSSEGTEAFF
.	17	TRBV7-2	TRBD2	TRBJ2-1	TGTGCCAGCAGCCCGAATCTCGGACTAGCGGGGGACAATGAGCAGTTCTTC	CASSPNLGLAGDNEQFF
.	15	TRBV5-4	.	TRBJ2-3	TGTGCCAGCAGCTTGAGGAGAAGCGCTGGGGATACGCAGTATTTT	CASSLRRSAGDTQYF
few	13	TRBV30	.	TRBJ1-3	TGTGCCTGGACCCCAGGCTCTGGAAACACCATATATTTT	CAWTPGSGNTIYF
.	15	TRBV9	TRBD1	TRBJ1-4	TGTGCCAGCAGCCTGAAGACAGGGATTCGTGAAAAACTGTTTTTT	CASSLKTGIREKLFF
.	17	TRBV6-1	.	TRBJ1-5	TGTGCCAGCAGTGAAGCTGGGGCGGGGTCCCTCGGCGTGGCCCAGCATTTT	CASSEAGAGSLGVAQHF
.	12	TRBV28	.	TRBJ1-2	TGTGCCAGCAGTCCTGACACTTATGGCTACACCTTC	CASSPDTYGYTF
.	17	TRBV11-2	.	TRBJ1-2	TGTGCCAGCAGCTTAAATCGTGGGGCCAGGTTCGCGTTTGGCTACACCTTC	CASSLNRGARFAFGYTF
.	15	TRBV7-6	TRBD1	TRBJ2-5	TGTGCCAGCAGCTATCAGGGGGCCGGTGACGAGACCCAGTACTTC	CASSYQGAGDETQYF
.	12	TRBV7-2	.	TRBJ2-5	TGTGCCAGCAGCTCCTACGGGGAGACCCAGTACTTC	CASSSYGETQYF
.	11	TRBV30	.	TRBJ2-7	TGTGCCTCCTACGGGGGTTACGAGCAGTACTTC	CASYGGYEQYF
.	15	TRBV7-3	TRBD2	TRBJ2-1	TGTGCCAGCAGCTTAGGGGCGGGGGGGCTTAATGAGCAGTTCTTC	CASSLGAGGLNEQFF
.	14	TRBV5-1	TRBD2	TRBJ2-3	TGCGCCAGCAGCTGGACTAGCCACGAAGATACGCAGTATTTT	CASSWTSHEDTQYF
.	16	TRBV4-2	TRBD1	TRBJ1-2	TGTGCCAGCAGCCAAGATGAGGGACAGGGAGGCTATGGCTACACCTTC	CASSQDEGQGGYGYTF
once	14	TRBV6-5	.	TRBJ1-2	TGTGCCAGCAGTTACTCCATCAGGGGTTCTGGCTACACCTTC	CASSYSIRGSGYTF
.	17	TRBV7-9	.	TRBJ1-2	TGTGCCAGCAGGTCAGCGGGGGGTCCAGGGGCTAACTATGGCTACACCTTC	CASRSAGGPGANYGYTF
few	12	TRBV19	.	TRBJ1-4	TGTGCCACCGGTGGAGGGGATGAAAAACTGTTTTTT	CATGGGDEKLFF
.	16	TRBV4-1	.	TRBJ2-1	TGCGCCAGCAGCCAAGCATCACAGGGTTTTGGCAATGAGCAGTTCTTC	CASSQASQGFGNEQFF
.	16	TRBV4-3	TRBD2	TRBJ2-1	TGCGCCAGCAGTCTACGAGCGGGGGGAGGCTACAATGAGCAGTTCTTC	CASSLRAGGGYNEQFF
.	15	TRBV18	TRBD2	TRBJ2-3	TGTGCCAGCTCAGCACTAGCGGGTCGGGCAGATACGCAGTATTTT	CASSALAGRADTQYF
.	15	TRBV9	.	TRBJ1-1	TGTGCCAGCAGCCCCATCGGGGATTGGGGAACTGAAGCTTTCTTT	CASSPIGDWGTEAFF
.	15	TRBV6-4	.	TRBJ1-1	TGTGCCAGCAGTGAATCAGGAGGCGAGAACACTGAAGCTTTCTTT	CASSESGGENTEAFF
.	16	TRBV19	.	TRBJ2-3	TGTGCCAGTAGTACGCCAGGGGTCCCCCTCACAGATACGCAGTATTTT	CASSTPGVPLTDTQYF
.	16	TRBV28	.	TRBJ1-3	TGTGCCAGCAGTCTGCCCGGGTTCCGAACTGGAAACACCATATATTTT	CASSLPGFRTGNTIYF
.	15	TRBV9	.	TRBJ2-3	TGTGCCAGCAGCGCAAGTACAGGGTTCACGGATACGCAGTATTTT	CASSASTGFTDTQYF
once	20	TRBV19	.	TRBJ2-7	TGTGCCAGTAGTCGCCGGAGGGGGGCCTCGGCGGGAGACAGCTCCTACGAGCAGTACTTC	CASSRRRGASAGDSSYEQYF
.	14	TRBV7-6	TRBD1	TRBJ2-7	TGTGCCAGCAGCTTAGACAGGGGGCCCTACGAGCAGTACTTC	CASSLDRGPYEQYF